This T cell receptor beta chain was documented in a study of T cell responses to AZD1222 COVID-19 vaccine. Study observations and caveats: Most donors were white British, females outnumbered males, and clonal diversity was possibly underestimated. Samples come after the peak T cell response, not at day 14. The number of AZD1222 recipients seropositive at baseline was only 5 to 7.

The analysis combined second doses at about 4 or about 12 weeks. Here immunoSEQ multiplex PCR was the method, and the copy in TCRdb shows in-frame clones only, minus some. Found here are tens of thousands of clones, about four fifths of them singletons; the top ten hold over 12%. With respect to this clone: Antigen: not known.

V shed 11 bases, J shed 2 bases, and the junction held 12 bases outside the gene matches. The CDR3 spans 15 residues. Germline V gives CDR1 SEHNR, CDR2 FQNEAQ (reference sequence). The sequence was collected from an adult who received the AZD1222 COVID-19 vaccine. Here the sequenced sample was peripheral blood, taken 28 days after the second AZD1222 dose. This sequence joins TRBV7-9 and TRBJ2-3, with 8 bases fitting TRBD2. The CDR3 DNA follows: TGTGCCCCCGGGGGGGAGGGCCACTCCACAGATACGCAGTATTTT. This codes for CAPGGEGHSTDTQYF. Supplemented by reference TRBV7-9 and TRBJ2-3, the full variable domain reads DTGVSQNPRHKITKRGQNVTFRCDPISEHNRLYWYRQTLGQGPEFLTYFQNEAQLEKSRLLSDRFSAERPKGSFSTLEIQRTEQGDSAMYLCAPGGEGHSTDTQYFGPGTRLTVL.